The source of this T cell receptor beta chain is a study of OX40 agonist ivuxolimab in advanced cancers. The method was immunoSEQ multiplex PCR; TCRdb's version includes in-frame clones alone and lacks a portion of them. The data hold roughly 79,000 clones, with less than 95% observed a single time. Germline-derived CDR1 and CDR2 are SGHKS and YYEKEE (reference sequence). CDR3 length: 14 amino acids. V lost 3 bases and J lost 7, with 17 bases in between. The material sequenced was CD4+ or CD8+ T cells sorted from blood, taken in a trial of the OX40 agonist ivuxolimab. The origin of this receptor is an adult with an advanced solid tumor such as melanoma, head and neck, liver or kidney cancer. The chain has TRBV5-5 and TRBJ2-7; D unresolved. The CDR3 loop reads CASSYQDKGQEQYF. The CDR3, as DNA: TGTGCCAGCAGCTATCAGGATAAAGGCCAAGAGCAGTACTTC.